The entry below gives a single T cell receptor beta chain sequence along with its context. In the original processing: Reference gene primers were amplified, and this amplification served to estimate nucleated cell counts. The method was immunoSEQ multiplex PCR; TCRdb's version includes in-frame clones alone and lacks a portion of them. That table supplies the V and J calls and clone size; D and trimming were determined from the DNA. The table lists approximately 260,000 clones, roughly 87% of them singletons. This sample is drawn from a study of blood T cell repertoires in COVID-19. About the research overall: The origin of the acute and convalescent COVID-19 samples was the United States, Italy and Spain. In each case, the material was cDNA or gDNA derived from T cells, B-cell-depleted T cells, or PBMCs.

V lost 5 bases to trimming and J lost 5 bases, with 9 bases between them. CDR3 length: 12 amino acids. From germline, CDR1 is SNHLY and CDR2 FYNNEI. This chain uses TRBV2 with TRBJ2-5; a possible D gene is TRBD1 (5 bases). The material sequenced was PBMCs or T cells enriched from blood (not recorded which). This receptor was taken from a woman younger than 45 with acute COVID-19. CDR3 sequence (DNA): TGTGCCAGCAGTACCAGGGCGGAGACCCAGTACTTC. Protein: CASSTRAETQYF.